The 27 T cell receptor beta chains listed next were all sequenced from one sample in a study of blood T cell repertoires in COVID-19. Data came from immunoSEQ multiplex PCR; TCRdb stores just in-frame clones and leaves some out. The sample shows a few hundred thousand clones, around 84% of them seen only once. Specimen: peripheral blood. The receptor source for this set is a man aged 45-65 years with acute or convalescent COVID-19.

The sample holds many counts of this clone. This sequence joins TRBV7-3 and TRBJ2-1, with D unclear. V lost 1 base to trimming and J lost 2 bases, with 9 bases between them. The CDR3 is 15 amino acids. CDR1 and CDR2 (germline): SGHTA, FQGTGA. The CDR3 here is CASSLNQNTYNEQFF. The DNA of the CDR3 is TGTGCCAGCAGCTTAAACCAAAACACCTACAATGAGCAGTTCTTC.

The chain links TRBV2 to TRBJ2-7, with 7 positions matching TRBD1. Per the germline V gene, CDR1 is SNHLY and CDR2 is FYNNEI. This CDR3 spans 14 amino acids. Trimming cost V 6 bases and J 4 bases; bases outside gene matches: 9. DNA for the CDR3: TGTGCCAGCAGGCTCGCACAGGGGTCGTACGAGCAGTACTTC. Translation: CASRLAQGSYEQYF.

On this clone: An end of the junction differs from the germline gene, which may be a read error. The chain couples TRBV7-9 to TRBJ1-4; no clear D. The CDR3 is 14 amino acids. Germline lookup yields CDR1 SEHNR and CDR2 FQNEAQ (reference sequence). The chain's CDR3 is CASSRYPDDRDVGF. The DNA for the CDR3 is TGTGCCAGCAGCCGATATCCAGACGACCGGGATGTTGGCTTT.

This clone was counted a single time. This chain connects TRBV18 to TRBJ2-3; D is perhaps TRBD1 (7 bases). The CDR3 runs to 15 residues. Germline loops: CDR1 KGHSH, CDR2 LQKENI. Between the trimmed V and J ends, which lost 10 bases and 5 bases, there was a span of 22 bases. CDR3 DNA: TGTGCCACCCGGGGGACAGCGGAGGGTATAGATACGCAGTATTTT. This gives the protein CATRGTAEGIDTQYF.

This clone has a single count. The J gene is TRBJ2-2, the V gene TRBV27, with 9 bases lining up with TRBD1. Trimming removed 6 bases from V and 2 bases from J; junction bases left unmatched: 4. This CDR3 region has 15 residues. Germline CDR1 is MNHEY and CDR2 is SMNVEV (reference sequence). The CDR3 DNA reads TGTGCCAGCAGCCGGGACAGGGTAAACACCGGGGAGCTGTTTTTT. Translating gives CASSRDRVNTGELFF.

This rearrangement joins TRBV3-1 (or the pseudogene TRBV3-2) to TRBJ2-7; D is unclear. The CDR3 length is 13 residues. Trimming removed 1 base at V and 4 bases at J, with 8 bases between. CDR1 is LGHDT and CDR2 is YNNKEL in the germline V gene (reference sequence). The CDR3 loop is CASSQGPGYEQYF. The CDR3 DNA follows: TGTGCCAGCAGCCAAGGGCCGGGTTACGAGCAGTACTTC.

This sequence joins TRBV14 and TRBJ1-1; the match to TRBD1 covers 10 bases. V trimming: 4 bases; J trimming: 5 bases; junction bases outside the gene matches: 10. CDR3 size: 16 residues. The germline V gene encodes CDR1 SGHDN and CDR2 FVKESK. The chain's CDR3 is CASSLLPGQGWTEAFF. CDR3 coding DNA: TGTGCCAGCAGCCTTCTGCCGGGACAGGGGTGGACTGAAGCTTTCTTT.

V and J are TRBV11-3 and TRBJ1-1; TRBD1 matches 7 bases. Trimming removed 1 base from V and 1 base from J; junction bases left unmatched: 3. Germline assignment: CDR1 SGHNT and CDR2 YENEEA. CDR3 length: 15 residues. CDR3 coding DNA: TGTGCCAGCAGCTTAGGAGGGACAGCGAACACTGAAGCTTTCTTT. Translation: CASSLGGTANTEAFF.

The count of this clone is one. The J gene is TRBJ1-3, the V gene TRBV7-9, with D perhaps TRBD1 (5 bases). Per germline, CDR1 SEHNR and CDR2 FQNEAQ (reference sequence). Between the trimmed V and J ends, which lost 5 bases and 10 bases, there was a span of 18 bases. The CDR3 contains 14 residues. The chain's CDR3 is CASSPGQPRGTIYF. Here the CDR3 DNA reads TGTGCCAGCAGCCCCGGGCAACCTAGGGGAACCATATATTTT. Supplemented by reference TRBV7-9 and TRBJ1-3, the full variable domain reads DTGVSQNPRHKITKRGQNVTFRCDPISEHNRLYWYRQTLGQGPEFLTYFQNEAQLEKSRLLSDRFSAERPKGSFSTLEIQRTEQGDSAMYLCASSPGQPRGTIYFGEGSWLTVV.

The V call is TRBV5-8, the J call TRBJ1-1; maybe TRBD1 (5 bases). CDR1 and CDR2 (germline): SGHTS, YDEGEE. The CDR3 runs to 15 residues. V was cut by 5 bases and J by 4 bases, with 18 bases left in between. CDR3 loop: CASRRGPRGGTEAFF. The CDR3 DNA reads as TGTGCCAGCAGGCGTGGACCCCGCGGGGGCACTGAAGCTTTCTTT.

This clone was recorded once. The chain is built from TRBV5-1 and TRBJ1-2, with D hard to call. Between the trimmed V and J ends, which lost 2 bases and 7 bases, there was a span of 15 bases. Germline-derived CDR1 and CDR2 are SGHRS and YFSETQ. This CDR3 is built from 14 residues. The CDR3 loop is CASSFGDALGGYTF. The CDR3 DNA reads TGCGCCAGCAGCTTCGGGGATGCTCTCGGTGGCTACACCTTC.

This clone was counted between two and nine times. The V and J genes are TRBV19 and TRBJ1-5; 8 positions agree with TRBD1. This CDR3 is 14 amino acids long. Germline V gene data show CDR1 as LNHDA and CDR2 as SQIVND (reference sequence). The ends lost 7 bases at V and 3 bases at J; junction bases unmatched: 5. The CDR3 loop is CASIPTGANQPQHF. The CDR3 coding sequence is TGTGCCAGTATCCCGACAGGGGCCAATCAGCCCCAGCATTTT. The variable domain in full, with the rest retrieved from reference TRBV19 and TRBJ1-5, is DGGITQSPKYLFRKEGQNVTLSCEQNLNHDAMYWYRQDPGQGLRLIYYSQIVNDFQKGDIAEGYSVSREKKESFPLTVTSAQKNPTAFYLCASIPTGANQPQHFGDGTRLSIL.

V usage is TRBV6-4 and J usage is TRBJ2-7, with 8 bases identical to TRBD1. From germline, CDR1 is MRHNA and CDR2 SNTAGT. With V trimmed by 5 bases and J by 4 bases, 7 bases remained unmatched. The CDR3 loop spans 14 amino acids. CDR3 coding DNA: TGTGCCAGCAGTCCGACAGGGGATCGGTACGAGCAGTACTTC. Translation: CASSPTGDRYEQYF.

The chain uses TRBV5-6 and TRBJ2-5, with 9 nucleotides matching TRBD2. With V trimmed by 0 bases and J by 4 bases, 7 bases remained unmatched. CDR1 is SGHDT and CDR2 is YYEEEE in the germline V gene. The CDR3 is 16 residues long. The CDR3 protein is CASSLARRGGRETQYF. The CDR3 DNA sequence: TGTGCCAGCAGCTTGGCTCGGCGGGGGGGCCGAGAGACCCAGTACTTC.

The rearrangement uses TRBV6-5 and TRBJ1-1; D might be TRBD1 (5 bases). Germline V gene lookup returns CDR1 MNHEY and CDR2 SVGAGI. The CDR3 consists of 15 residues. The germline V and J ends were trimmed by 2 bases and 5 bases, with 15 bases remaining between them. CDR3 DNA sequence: TGTGCCAGCAGTTACCAGTCAGGGCTCAGGACTGAAGCTTTCTTT. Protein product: CASSYQSGLRTEAFF.

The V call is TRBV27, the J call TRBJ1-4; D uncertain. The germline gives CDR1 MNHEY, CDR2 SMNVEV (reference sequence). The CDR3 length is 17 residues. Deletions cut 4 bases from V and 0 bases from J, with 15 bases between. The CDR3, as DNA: TGTGCCAGCAGTTCCCGAGATTTGAGGGCAACTAATGAAAAACTGTTTTTT. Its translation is CASSSRDLRATNEKLFF.

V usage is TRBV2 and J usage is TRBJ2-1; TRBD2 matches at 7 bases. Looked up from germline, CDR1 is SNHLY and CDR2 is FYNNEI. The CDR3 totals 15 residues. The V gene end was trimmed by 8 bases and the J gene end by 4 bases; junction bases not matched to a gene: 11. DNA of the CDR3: TGTGCCAGCCGCATGGGACTATCAGGTTACAATGAGCAGTTCTTC. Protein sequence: CASRMGLSGYNEQFF.

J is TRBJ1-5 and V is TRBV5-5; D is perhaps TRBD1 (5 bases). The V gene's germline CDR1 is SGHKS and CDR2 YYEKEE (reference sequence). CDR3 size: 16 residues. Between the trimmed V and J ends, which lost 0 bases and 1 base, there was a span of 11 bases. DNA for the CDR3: TGTGCCAGCAGCTTGGACCCCGGGGGGAGCAATCAGCCCCAGCATTTT. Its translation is CASSLDPGGSNQPQHF. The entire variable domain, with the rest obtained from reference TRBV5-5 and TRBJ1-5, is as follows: DAGVTQSPTHLIKTRGQQVTLRCSPISGHKSVSWYQQVLGQGPQFIFQYYEKEERGRGNFPDRFSARQFPNYSSELNVNALLLGDSALYLCASSLDPGGSNQPQHFGDGTRLSIL.

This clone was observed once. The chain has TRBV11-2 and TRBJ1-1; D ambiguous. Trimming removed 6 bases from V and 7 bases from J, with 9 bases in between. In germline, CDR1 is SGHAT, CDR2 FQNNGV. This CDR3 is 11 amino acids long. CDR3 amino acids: CASRVEGEAFF. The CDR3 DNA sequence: TGTGCCAGCAGGGTGGAGGGTGAAGCTTTCTTT. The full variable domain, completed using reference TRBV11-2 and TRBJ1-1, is EAGVAQSPRYKIIEKRQSVAFWCNPISGHATLYWYQQILGQGPKLLIQFQNNGVVDDSQLPKDRFSAERLKGVDSTLKIQPAKLEDSAVYLCASRVEGEAFFGQGTRLTVV.

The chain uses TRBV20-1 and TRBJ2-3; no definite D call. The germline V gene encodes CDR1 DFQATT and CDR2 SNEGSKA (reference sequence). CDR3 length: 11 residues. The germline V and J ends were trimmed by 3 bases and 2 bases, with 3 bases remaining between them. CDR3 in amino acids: CSASHTDTQYF. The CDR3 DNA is TGCAGTGCTAGCCACACAGATACGCAGTATTTT.

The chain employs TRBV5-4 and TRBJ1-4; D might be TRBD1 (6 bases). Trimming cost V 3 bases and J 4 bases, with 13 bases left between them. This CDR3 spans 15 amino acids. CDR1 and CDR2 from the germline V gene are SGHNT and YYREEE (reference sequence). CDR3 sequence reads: CASSWSTGINEKLFF. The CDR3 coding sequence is TGTGCCAGCAGCTGGTCTACAGGGATTAATGAAAAACTGTTTTTT.

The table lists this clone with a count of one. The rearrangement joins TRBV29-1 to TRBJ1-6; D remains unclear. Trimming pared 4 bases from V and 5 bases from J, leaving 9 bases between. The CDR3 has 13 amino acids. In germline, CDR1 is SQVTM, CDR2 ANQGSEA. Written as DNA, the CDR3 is TGCAGCGTTGGGGCCTTCAATAATTCACCCCTCCACTTT. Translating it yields CSVGAFNNSPLHF.

CDR3 DNA sequence: TGTGCCAGCAAGGTCGGAGGGGGGGGTAATCAGCCCCAGCATTTT. Translated, it gives CASKVGGGGNQPQHF. This chain links TRBV2 with TRBJ1-5; D is perhaps TRBD1 (6 bases). Germline-derived CDR1 and CDR2 are SNHLY and FYNNEI. With 7 bases removed from V and 4 bases from J, the gap between germline ends came to 17 bases. This CDR3 has 15 amino acids.

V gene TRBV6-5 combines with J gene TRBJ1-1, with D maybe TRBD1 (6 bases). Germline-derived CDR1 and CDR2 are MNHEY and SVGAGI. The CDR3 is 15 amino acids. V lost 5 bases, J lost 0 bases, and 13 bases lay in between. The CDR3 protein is CASSPQGWMNTEAFF. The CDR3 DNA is TGTGCCAGCAGTCCTCAGGGGTGGATGAACACTGAAGCTTTCTTT.

This CDR3 is CASSRLGADRDYGYTF. As DNA, the CDR3 is TGTGCCAGCAGCCGGCTAGGGGCGGACAGAGACTATGGCTACACCTTC. This chain links TRBV14 with TRBJ1-2, with D perhaps TRBD1 (6 bases). CDR1 and CDR2 from the germline V gene are SGHDN and FVKESK. The V and J ends lost 4 bases and 3 bases respectively, with 18 bases between them. There are 16 residues in the CDR3.

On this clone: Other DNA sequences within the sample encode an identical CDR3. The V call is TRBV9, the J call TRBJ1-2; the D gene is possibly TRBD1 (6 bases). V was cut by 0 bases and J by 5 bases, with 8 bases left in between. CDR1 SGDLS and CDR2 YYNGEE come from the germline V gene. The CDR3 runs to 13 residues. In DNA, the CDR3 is TGTGCCAGCAGCGTAGGGACAGCTTATGGCTACACCTTC. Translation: CASSVGTAYGYTF.

For the CDR3, the DNA is TGTGCCAGCAGCTCCCCCCAGGGCGTTAACTATGGCTACACCTTC. It specifies CASSSPQGVNYGYTF. This chain connects TRBV5-5 to TRBJ1-2; tentative D call: TRBD1 (5 bases). This CDR3 contains 15 residues. Germline CDR1 and CDR2: SGHKS and YYEKEE (reference sequence). With 3 bases removed from V and 1 base from J, the gap between germline ends came to 13 bases.